The 19 T cell receptor beta chains listed next were all sequenced from one sample in a study of identical twins. TCRdb used MiXCR to reprocess the 5' RACE reads, holding one entry per CDR3 protein. The sample carries 1.5 million to 2 million distinct CDR3 sequences, less than 35% recorded once. Material: cord blood. The receptors originated from a newborn girl in good health.

V usage is TRBV9 and J usage is TRBJ2-3; possible D gene TRBD2, 5 bases. The V end was cut by 0 bases, the J end by 6 bases, with 11 bases between. This CDR3 has 14 residues. Germline V gene sequence: CDR1 SGDLS, CDR2 YYNGEE. CDR3 sequence: CASSVESGRDTQYF. CDR3 nucleotides: TGTGCCAGCAGCGTAGAATCGGGAAGGGATACGCAGTATTTT.

The chain is built from TRBV6-1 and TRBJ2-1; TRBD2 is a possible D gene (6 bases). This CDR3 is 15 amino acids long. V lost 5 bases to trimming and J lost 8 bases, with 19 bases between them. The germline gives CDR1 MNHNS, CDR2 SASEGT. Here the CDR3 reads CASSHVAEPRYEQFF. CDR3 in DNA: TGTGCCAGCAGTCATGTAGCGGAGCCCCGTTATGAGCAGTTCTTC.

For the CDR3, the DNA is TGTGCCAGCAGCTATCGGGCAGCCCAAACTGCAACTAATGAAAAACTGTTTTTT. It yields the protein CASSYRAAQTATNEKLFF. The chain couples TRBV11-2 to TRBJ1-4; no definite D call. Germline lookup yields CDR1 SGHAT and CDR2 FQNNGV. The CDR3 totals 18 residues. V was shortened by 4 bases and J by 0 bases, with 18 bases between the two germline ends.

The chain recombines TRBV24-1 with TRBJ2-3; D might be TRBD1 or TRBD2, each matching 5 bases. Germline V lookup: CDR1 KGHDR, CDR2 SFDVKD. The CDR3 contains 15 residues. The germline V and J ends were trimmed by 6 bases and 5 bases, with 17 bases remaining between them. CDR3 protein: CATSRGSGAQDTQYF. As DNA, the CDR3 is TGTGCCACCAGTCGAGGTTCCGGGGCCCAAGATACGCAGTATTTT.

On this clonotype itself: Given a much more abundant clone one base away, this may be a read error. The rearrangement links TRBV5-1 to TRBJ1-2, with D uncertain. The CDR3 spans 15 residues. Germline V lookup: CDR1 SGHRS, CDR2 YFSETQ. Trimming removed 0 bases from V and 4 bases from J, with 13 bases in between. As DNA, the CDR3 is TGCGCCAGCAGCTTGGTATCCCTCATTACCTATGGCTACACCTTC. It codes for CASSLVSLITYGYTF.

The V gene is TRBV28, the J gene TRBJ1-2; tentative D call: TRBD1 (5 bases). The V and J ends lost 7 bases and 7 bases respectively, with 10 bases between them. The CDR3 extends over 11 amino acids. CDR1 MDHEN and CDR2 SYDVKM come from the germline V gene. CDR3 loop: CASNKGVGYTF. In nucleotides, the CDR3 is TGTGCCAGCAATAAAGGGGTTGGCTACACCTTC.

This clonotype has ten or more counts. A read error may account for a junction end that differs from germline. This rearrangement joins TRBV5-1 to TRBJ2-7; 7 bases agree with TRBD2. The germline V gene encodes CDR1 SGHRS and CDR2 YFSETQ. This CDR3 has 15 residues. CDR3 DNA: TGTGCCAGCAGCTTAGGCCTCGGGGGGTCCTACGAGCAGTACTTC. It specifies CASSLGLGGSYEQYF.

In the case of this clonotype: An end of the junction differs from the germline gene, which may be a read error. This chain joins TRBV29-1 and TRBJ1-4, with 11 bases matching TRBD1. CDR3 length: 14 amino acids. CDR1 SQVTM and CDR2 ANQGSEA come from the germline V gene. The CDR3 sequence is CSAGDRGTNEKPFF. The DNA of the CDR3 is TGCAGCGCCGGGGACAGGGGGACTAATGAAAAACCGTTTTTT.

Points on this clonotype: A read error may explain this, as a much larger clone is one base away. This chain connects TRBV4-2 to TRBJ2-3, with D perhaps matching TRBD2 (6 bases). Trimming stripped 4 bases from V and 6 bases from J, with 20 bases between. The CDR3 has 16 amino acids. CDR1 is LGHNA and CDR2 is YNFKEQ in the germline V gene. The CDR3 bases are TGTGCCAGCAGCCGAGTACTAGCTTCGGTTAGGGATACGCAGTATTTT. Translating gives CASSRVLASVRDTQYF.

This clonotype was found a few times. One junction end disagrees with the germline gene, perhaps due to a read error. The V and J genes are TRBV3-1 and TRBJ2-5; D might be TRBD2 (6 bases). The CDR3 consists of 14 residues. Germline CDR1 and CDR2: LGHDT and YNNKEL (reference sequence). The CDR3 sequence is CGSSPGTFQETQYF. The CDR3 region has the DNA TGTGGCAGCAGCCCCGGGACTTTCCAAGAGACCCAGTACTTC.

This chain uses TRBV10-3 with TRBJ1-1; D is possibly TRBD1 (6 bases). Germline CDR1 and CDR2: ENHRY and SYGVKD. Trimming took 0 bases from V and 5 from J, leaving 16 bases between them. The CDR3 has 16 amino acids. This CDR3 reads CAISESGEGGETEAFF. For the CDR3, the DNA is TGTGCCATCAGTGAGTCCGGCGAGGGGGGGGAGACTGAAGCTTTCTTT.

The V call is TRBV21-1, the J call TRBJ2-1; TRBD2, the D gene given by the table, was not confirmed from the DNA. TRBV21-1 is shown as a pseudogene. The CDR3 length is 15 residues. The DNA of the CDR3 is TGTGCCAGCAGCAAACCGGGACTAGCTGGCAATGAGCAGTTCTTC. Protein sequence: CASSKPGLAGNEQFF.

The V gene is TRBV27, the J gene TRBJ2-1, with D perhaps TRBD1 (6 bases). The CDR3 consists of 13 residues. Germline values: CDR1 MNHEY, CDR2 SMNVEV (reference sequence). Trimming pared 6 bases from V and 10 bases from J, leaving 16 bases between. In DNA form, the CDR3 reads TGTGCCAGCAGCGAACTTCAGGGGTGGGAGCAGTTCTTC. This translates into CASSELQGWEQFF.

This chain connects TRBV29-1 to TRBJ1-4, with no clear D. The CDR3 spans 10 residues. From germline, CDR1 is SQVTM and CDR2 ANQGSEA. Between the trimmed V and J ends, which lost 4 bases and 8 bases, there was a span of 5 bases. This CDR3 reads CSVGQEKLFF. CDR3 DNA sequence: TGCAGCGTTGGGCAGGAAAAACTGTTTTTT.

The rearrangement joins TRBV5-1 to TRBJ2-5; 9 positions agree with TRBD2. With 1 base clipped from V and 2 bases from J, the junction kept 6 bases outside the gene matches. Germline values: CDR1 SGHRS, CDR2 YFSETQ. CDR3 size: 16 residues. CDR3 bases: TGCGCCAGCAGCTTGTCGCCTAGCGGGATACAAGAGACCCAGTACTTC. Translating gives CASSLSPSGIQETQYF.

This clonotype was recorded once. The chain employs TRBV4-2 and TRBJ2-1, with 12 nucleotides matching TRBD2. The CDR3 spans 18 residues. Germline values: CDR1 LGHNA, CDR2 YNFKEQ. V dropped 1 base and J dropped 4; count of bases not matched to a gene: 8. The CDR3 reads CASSQVKTTSGRYNEQFF. CDR3 bases: TGTGCCAGCAGCCAAGTAAAAACTACTAGCGGGAGGTACAATGAGCAGTTCTTC.

This clonotype turned up a few times. This rearrangement joins TRBV4-1 to TRBJ2-5; D unclear. Germline V CDR1 and CDR2: MGHRA, YSYEKL. The CDR3 runs 17 residues. Trimming pared 0 bases from V and 0 bases from J, leaving 14 bases between. DNA of the CDR3: TGCGCCAGCAGCCAAGATTGGTGGCGGCTAAACCAAGAGACCCAGTACTTC. As protein: CASSQDWWRLNQETQYF.

V usage is TRBV7-2 and J usage is TRBJ2-1; tentative D call: TRBD2 (5 bases). The ends were cut back, 0 bases at V and 5 bases at J, with 11 bases in the middle. Germline V CDR1 and CDR2: SGHTA, FQGNSA. The CDR3 spans 15 residues. CDR3 region: CASSLARTSNNEQFF. CDR3 coding DNA: TGTGCCAGCAGCTTAGCGAGAACTAGTAACAATGAGCAGTTCTTC.

This clonotype came up many times. V is TRBV4-1 and J is TRBJ2-1, with D hard to call. Germline loops: CDR1 MGHRA, CDR2 YSYEKL. The CDR3 covers 15 residues. Trimming left V 1 base short and J 8 bases short, with 15 bases between. The CDR3 here is CASSQAVIIGDEQFF. The CDR3 DNA follows: TGCGCCAGCAGCCAAGCAGTTATTATTGGCGATGAGCAGTTCTTC.